The clone carrying this T cell receptor beta chain was seen only a few times. The germline CDR1 and CDR2 sequences are MNHEY and SMNVEV (reference sequence). V lost 3 bases and J 2 bases, leaving 9 bases between the germline ends. This CDR3 contains 14 residues. Using its own MiXCR run on the RT-PCR reads, TCRdb lists one record per CDR3 protein. The top ten hold 3.6% of the sample, which has 550,000 to 750,000 distinct CDR3 sequences, approximately 14% seen once. The TCR was taken from a female donor in good health, serving as a healthy control. The source material was memory CD4+ T cells from blood. The rearrangement joins TRBV27 to TRBJ2-3; D remains unclear. CDR3 in amino acids: CASSFRQPTDTQYF. The CDR3 nucleotides read TGTGCCAGCAGTTTTAGGCAGCCCACAGATACGCAGTATTTT.